Many counts were recorded for the clone carrying this TCR beta chain. These data come from a study of tumor-infiltrating lymphocytes in oesophageal squamous cell carcinoma. TCRdb reprocessed the PCR reads with MiXCR, giving one entry per CDR3 protein. The table lists more than 15,000 distinct CDR3 sequences, roughly 53% of them singletons, with 23% in the top ten. Germline-derived CDR1 and CDR2 are SNHLY and FYNNEI. The V gene end was trimmed by 6 bases and the J gene end by 0 bases; junction bases not matched to a gene: 10. CDR3 length equals 17 residues. The chain is built from TRBV2 and TRBJ2-3; 9 nucleotides align to TRBD1. The material sequenced was esophageal tumor tissue. This clonotype was obtained from a male donor with esophageal squamous cell carcinoma. CDR3 nucleotide sequence: TGTGCCAGCAGCAAAACCCGGGACAGGGAGAGCACAGATACGCAGTATTTT. Translating gives CASSKTRDRESTDTQYF.